A selection of T cell receptor beta chains follows, all from one sample in a study of human T cells and chemical hapten exposure. Using its own MiXCR run on the RACE reads, TCRdb lists one record per CDR3 protein. The sample contains about 400,000 distinct CDR3 sequences, about 6% of which appear only once. This material consisted of whole blood, taken in connection with sensitization to the hapten diphenylcyclopropenone (DPC). All receptors derive from a woman younger than 35 with alopecia areata. Some clones in this sample may be carry-over from other donors' samples. Each CDR3 is given with its conserved first and last residue. The D gene is left open where the match is weak. The size entry is marked missing in some rows and otherwise reads once, few, many or a size class.

v_gene	j_gene	d_gene	abundance	CDR3aa	CDR3nt
TRBV4-3	TRBJ2-3	TRBD2	.	CASSQDVARASGSTDTQYF	TGCGCCAGCAGCCAAGACGTAGCCCGGGCTAGCGGAAGCACAGATACGCAGTATTTT
TRBV29-1	TRBJ2-7	.	many	CSVSHSPQTEQYF	TGCAGCGTATCCCACTCGCCCCAGACCGAGCAGTACTTC
TRBV6-5	TRBJ2-3	.	few	CASSYSGGASTDTQYF	TGTGCCAGCAGTTACTCTGGCGGGGCTAGCACAGATACGCAGTATTTT
TRBV12-3/TRBV12-4	TRBJ1-2	.	.	CASSFSQAALSGYTF	TGTGCCAGCAGTTTTTCTCAGGCCGCCTTATCTGGCTACACCTTC
TRBV20-1	TRBJ1-2	.	many	CSAENRNAYGYTF	TGCAGTGCTGAAAACCGAAACGCCTATGGCTACACCTTC
TRBV9	TRBJ1-1	.	.	CASSVGTTNTEAFF	TGTGCCAGCAGCGTAGGTACTACGAACACTGAAGCTTTCTTT
TRBV6-5	TRBJ2-2	TRBD2	few	CASTLNPGGPTGELFF	TGTGCCAGCACCCTTAACCCGGGGGGTCCTACCGGGGAGCTGTTTTTT
TRBV5-1	TRBJ1-2	.	few	CASSPEGDGYTF	TGCGCCAGCAGCCCCGAGGGGGATGGCTACACCTTC
TRBV6-6	TRBJ2-2	TRBD1	many	CASSYSQRGRGELFF	TGTGCCAGCAGTTACTCGCAAAGGGGGCGCGGGGAGCTGTTTTTT
TRBV6-1	TRBJ2-3	TRBD1	.	CATGQGADTQYF	TGTGCCACGGGACAGGGGGCGGATACGCAGTATTTT
TRBV3-1	TRBJ2-1	.	few	CASSQIAGASYNEQFF	TGTGCCAGCAGCCAAATCGCGGGGGCCTCCTACAATGAGCAGTTCTTC
TRBV10-3	TRBJ2-7	.	.	CAAGGAQPYEQYF	TGTGCCGCCGGAGGGGCTCAACCCTACGAGCAGTACTTC
TRBV6-2/TRBV6-3	TRBJ2-2	TRBD1	few	CASRWTGLNTGELFF	TGTGCCAGCAGATGGACAGGCCTGAACACCGGGGAGCTGTTTTTT
TRBV6-5	TRBJ2-1	.	few	CASSYSGSTYNEQFF	TGTGCCAGCAGTTACTCGGGTAGCACCTACAATGAGCAGTTCTTC
TRBV6-5	TRBJ2-1	.	.	CASSYWRDPDWEEQFF	TGTGCCAGCAGTTACTGGAGGGACCCCGATTGGGAAGAGCAGTTCTTC
TRBV6-5	TRBJ1-1	.	few	CASSYRPHSNTEAFF	TGTGCCAGCAGTTACAGGCCTCATTCGAACACTGAAGCTTTCTTT
TRBV7-2	TRBJ2-3	TRBD2	.	CASSPGRGGGTDTQYF	TGTGCCAGCAGCCCCGGACGGGGGGGTGGCACAGATACGCAGTATTTT
TRBV7-2	TRBJ2-2	.	.	CASSLVTRGYTGELFF	TGTGCCAGCAGCTTAGTTACCAGGGGATACACCGGGGAGCTGTTTTTT
TRBV6-5	TRBJ1-5	.	many	CASSYSSSSNQPQHF	TGTGCCAGCAGTTACTCGAGCAGTAGCAATCAGCCCCAGCATTTT
TRBV4-2	TRBJ2-6	.	few	CASSDPTTTVSGANVLTF	TGTGCCAGCAGCGACCCCACCACGACGGTCTCTGGGGCCAACGTCCTGACTTTC
TRBV6-5	TRBJ2-7	TRBD1	few	CASSYLDRGGYEQYF	TGTGCCAGCAGTTACCTTGACAGGGGTGGGTACGAGCAGTACTTC
TRBV29-1	TRBJ2-1	TRBD1	.	CSVSDRGLYNEQFF	TGCAGCGTTTCCGACAGGGGGCTCTACAATGAGCAGTTCTTC
TRBV12-3/TRBV12-4	TRBJ2-7	.	few	CASSFSRATARYEQYF	TGTGCCAGCAGTTTTTCCCGTGCAACAGCTAGGTACGAGCAGTACTTC
TRBV27	TRBJ2-3	TRBD1	few	CASSVNPGQIRTDTQYF	TGTGCCAGCAGTGTAAATCCGGGACAGATACGCACAGATACGCAGTATTTT